The present entry profiles one T cell receptor beta chain with its context. Its antigen target is currently unknown. Base qualities are not recorded, but no much larger clone differs from it by a single base. The CDR3 regions of human TCRbeta chains were analyzed by immunosequencing. Regarding the original processing steps: TCRs in the repertoires were matched against a reference library of SARS-CoV-2-specific TCRs that had been generated with the MIRA antigen-specificity platform. Breadth meant the fraction of unique TCRs that were SARS-CoV-2-associated, whereas depth meant the fraction of total T cells that were SARS-CoV-2-associated. Each spike-specific TCR was assigned to its reactive spike region and to a CD4 or CD8 class using the MIRA data. Log10-transformed breadth and depth values were compared by one-way ANOVA with Sidak's multiple comparisons tests. TCRdb limited this immuneACCESS table to in-frame rearrangements with V and J called. A share of clones is missing; checked studies link under half to unresolved V genes, and the rest is unexplained. That table is the source of V, J and clone size, and D and trimming were worked out from the DNA. This sample holds around 91,000 clones; more than 70% were observed only once. The ten largest clones represent less than 20% of the sample.

The sample's time point label is to be understood as: baseline before first vaccination. Samples from vaccinated people were obtained from the UK trials COV001 and COV002, which included a single-blind randomized controlled phase 2/3 trial of AZD1222 (ChAdOx1 nCoV-19) in healthy adults. For TCRbeta chain sequencing, PBMC samples were collected from trial participants at day 0 and at day 28 after the second dose. This specimen belongs to a study of T cell responses to AZD1222 COVID-19 vaccine (dated by TCRdb to the early 2020s). Background on the whole study: AZD1222 recipients given second doses at about 4 weeks or at about 12 weeks were pooled, since spike-specific TCR depth and breadth were not found to differ between the two schedules. A total of around 240 trial participants underwent TCR sequencing, of whom about 200 had received two doses of AZD1222 and 26 had received two doses of the MenACWY control vaccine. Trial participants were enrolled into age subgroups of 18-55, 56-69 and 70-plus years, which contained approximately 150, 30 and 60 TCR-sequenced participants, respectively. The paper's findings and limits, for the study overall: The 56-69-year group was small, and its depth increase did not reach significance, likely because of low power. Conclusions about previously exposed vaccinees are limited, since just 5 or 6 AZD1222 recipients were seropositive for SARS-CoV-2 at baseline. Epitopes outside the regions mutated in the B.1.351 and B.1.1.7 variants were reportedly recognized by nearly half of the unique spike-specific TCRs. Participants were mostly white British and included more females than males, and it was suggested by the authors that clonal diversity may have been underestimated. A significant rise in spike-specific TCR breadth and depth was observed after two AZD1222 doses relative to day 0 and relative to MenACWY recipients. Because no samples from the day 14 peak response were available, repertoires could be characterized only after the peak T cell response. The whole spike protein was spanned by vaccine-associated CD4 TCRs, and dominant responses were seen in regions 160-218 and 743-854.

The sequence came from an adult in good health. This specimen consisted of peripheral blood, obtained on day 0 of AZD1222 vaccination.

The CDR3 protein sequence reads: CASTSGQGTYEQYF. The DNA is as follows: TGTGCCAGCACCTCCGGACAGGGGACCTACGAGCAGTACTTC. The sequence is built from TRBV28 and TRBJ2-7, with TRBD1 identical over 9 junction bases. The CDR3 sequence holds 14 residues, the cysteine and phenylalanine included. Only the CDR3 DNA stays, 42 bases, in frame from base 1. As encoded in the germline V gene, CDR1 is MDHEN while CDR2 is SYDVKM. Ends trimmed: V by 7 bases, J by 2 bases; bases unmatched to a gene: 6.